A selection of T cell receptor beta chains follows, all from one sample in a study of blood T cell repertoires in COVID-19. Sequencing was performed with immunoSEQ multiplex PCR; in TCRdb, only in-frame clones are kept and a portion is missing. The table lists about 150,000 clones, approximately 90% of them singletons. The sequenced sample was peripheral blood. These receptors were obtained from a woman in her sixties or seventies with acute or convalescent COVID-19. Both conserved end residues are part of each CDR3. A D gene is named only where the DNA matches it firmly. Rows give clone size only sometimes, using once, few, many, or a class for an expanded clone.

abundance | j_gene | d_gene | v_gene | CDR3aa | CDR3nt
. | TRBJ1-1 | . | TRBV4-2 | CASSPVGGNTEAFF | TGTGCCAGCAGCCCGGTCGGGGGGAACACTGAAGCTTTCTTT
few | TRBJ1-1 | . | TRBV12-3/TRBV12-4 | CASSFQGNTEAFF | TGTGCCAGCAGTTTTCAGGGGAACACTGAAGCTTTCTTT
. | TRBJ1-6 | . | TRBV6-5 | CASSYTGSENSPLHF | TGTGCCAGCAGTTATACGGGATCGGAAAATTCACCCCTCCACTTT
. | TRBJ2-3 | TRBD1 | TRBV6-2/TRBV6-3 | CASTPRTGITDTQYF | TGTGCCAGCACCCCTCGGACAGGGATCACAGATACGCAGTATTTT
. | TRBJ2-2 | . | TRBV7-3 | CASSPSGGLDTGELFF | TGTGCCAGCAGCCCCAGTGGAGGGCTGGACACCGGGGAGCTGTTTTTT
. | TRBJ1-1 | TRBD1 | TRBV15 | CATSRDRVRGTTEAFF | TGTGCCACCAGCAGAGATCGAGTCAGGGGGACCACTGAAGCTTTCTTT
. | TRBJ1-2 | . | TRBV7-9 | CASNGGRFPNYGYTF | TGTGCCAGCAACGGGGGGCGGTTCCCTAACTATGGCTACACCTTC
. | TRBJ1-3 | . | TRBV14 | CASSSTGTGNTIYF | TGTGCCAGCAGCTCAACAGGGACTGGAAACACCATATATTTT
once | TRBJ1-5 | . | TRBV19 | CASTGQIHYQPQHF | TGTGCCAGTACAGGACAAATACATTATCAGCCCCAGCATTTT
. | TRBJ2-3 | TRBD1 | TRBV14 | CASSLGQGATDTQYF | TGTGCCAGCAGCCTTGGACAGGGGGCTACAGATACGCAGTATTTT
once | TRBJ1-1 | TRBD1 | TRBV29-1 | CSVVRQGTNTEAFF | TGCAGCGTTGTACGACAGGGGACGAACACTGAAGCTTTCTTT
. | TRBJ2-5 | . | TRBV15 | CATSRRGQLQETQYF | TGTGCCACCAGCAGACGCGGACAGTTGCAAGAGACCCAGTACTTC
once | TRBJ1-2 | TRBD1 | TRBV30 | CAWIGQALGDYGYTF | TGTGCCTGGATCGGACAGGCCCTCGGGGATTATGGCTACACCTTC
. | TRBJ1-1 | . | TRBV7-9 | CASKGGGSVNTEAFF | TGTGCCAGCAAAGGGGGAGGGAGTGTTAACACTGAAGCTTTCTTT
few | TRBJ1-5 | TRBD1 | TRBV6-2/TRBV6-3 | CASSRGGQGANQPQHF | TGTGCCAGCAGCCGGGGGGGACAGGGCGCGAATCAGCCCCAGCATTTT
. | TRBJ1-1 | TRBD1 | TRBV2 | CASSGGTGGSTEAFF | TGTGCCAGCAGTGGTGGGACAGGGGGGAGCACTGAAGCTTTCTTT
. | TRBJ2-3 | . | TRBV27 | CASSSHAGDTQYF | TGTGCCAGCAGTTCACACGCGGGAGATACGCAGTATTTT
few | TRBJ1-3 | TRBD1 | TRBV10-2 | CASSVGQTKGNTIYF | TGCGCCAGCAGTGTGGGACAGACGAAAGGAAACACCATATATTTT
few | TRBJ2-3 | . | TRBV18 | CASSLLVDTQYF | TGTGCCAGCTCACTTCTAGTAGATACGCAGTATTTT
. | TRBJ1-1 | . | TRBV5-4 | CASSLTGGTEAFF | TGTGCCAGCAGTTTGACAGGTGGGACTGAAGCTTTCTTT